This section outlines one TCR beta chain sequence together with its context. By sample share, this clone is medium-sized (0.01 to 0.1%). The antigen it recognizes is unknown. Base-call qualities are not available, and no considerably larger clone is one nucleotide away. Patients with a history of autoimmune disease or receiving systemic immunosuppression were excluded from the trial. In every dose cohort, peripheral blood was drawn for TCR sequencing at baseline, cycle 4 day 1, and cycle 7 day 1. The samples were drawn from a first-in-human, open-label, multicenter phase I dose-escalation trial of ivuxolimab. Adults with locally advanced or metastatic melanoma, renal cell, hepatocellular, or head and neck squamous cell carcinoma were enrolled in the trial. Before TCR sequencing, CD4+ T cells and CD8+ T cells were sorted from peripheral blood as separate populations. This sample was taken from a study of OX40 agonist ivuxolimab in advanced cancers. At the level of the whole study: Ivuxolimab was an agonistic, fully human IgG2 monoclonal antibody directed against OX40 (CD134), a costimulatory receptor. The monotherapy dose-escalation portion (N of about 52 patients) of the phase I ivuxolimab trial is reported in the paper. In the dose-escalation cohort, around 80% of patients were male, and the mean age was approximately 60 years with a range of roughly 20 to 80. The purpose of peripheral TCRbeta sequencing was to test whether ivuxolimab changed TCR sequence diversity and led to clonal T-cell expansion. Patients were allowed to have had prior anti-PD-1, anti-PD-L1 or anti-CTLA-4 therapy, and 40% to 45% of the dose-escalation patients had previously received checkpoint inhibitors. Partial responses occurred in three dose-escalation patients: two with cutaneous melanoma and one with hepatocellular carcinoma. Of the roughly 52 patients in dose escalation, some 20 had hepatocellular carcinoma, roughly 15 had melanoma, 9 had renal cell carcinoma and 9 had head and neck cancer. Intravenous ivuxolimab was administered to patients every 2 weeks at six dose levels: 0.01, 0.1, 0.3, 1.5, 3 and 10 mg/kg. The full study reports these points: The antigen specificity of the peripheral T cells that underwent clonal expansion was not determined. On average, CD8+ T cells showed more expanded clones than CD4+ T cells after ivuxolimab. In partial responders in the 0.1-3.0 mg/kg groups, normalized peripheral clonal expansion was found to be among the lowest, especially among CD8+ T cells. At doses of 0.1 to 3.0 mg/kg, clonal expansion of both CD4+ and CD8+ T cells in blood was seen between baseline and week 6. Low levels of normalized T-cell clonal expansion were also seen in some patients who did not respond.

Via the germline V gene (reference sequence), CDR1 is SSHAT and CDR2 FNYEAQ. The CDR3 spans 15 residues, from the cysteine through the phenylalanine. Only the CDR3 region is kept as DNA, spanning 45 bases read in frame from base 1. After removal of 5 bases from V and 1 base from J, the junction retains 2 bases not matched to a gene. For sequencing of the TCRbeta CDR3 region, genomic DNA was extracted from the sorted cells. The immunoSEQ Assay was used for sequencing of TCRbeta CDR3 regions. What TCRdb holds here is the immuneACCESS table cut down to in-frame rearrangements. Part of the clones is not present; checked against another copy, under half of the missing clones reflect an unresolved V gene, and the others are unexplained. For this sample there are 9,500 to 11,000 clones; about three quarters appear just once. In total, the top ten clones hold roughly a third of the sample.

The starting material was CD4+ or CD8+ T cells sorted from blood, obtained in a trial of the OX40 agonist ivuxolimab. The rearranged chain carries TRBV7-7 and TRBJ2-1, with 10 bases matching TRBD2. The receptor comes from an adult with an advanced solid tumor such as melanoma, head and neck, liver or kidney cancer. The DNA is as follows: TGTGCCAGCAGCGAGGGACTAGCGTCCTACAATGAGCAGTTCTTC. Its amino acids are CASSEGLASYNEQFF.